Presented here are 23 T cell receptor beta chains from one specimen sequenced in a study of T-cell memory formation after mild COVID-19. From the 5' RACE reads, TCRdb called clonotypes with MiXCR, one entry per CDR3 protein. The sample includes about 350,000 distinct CDR3 sequences, around 13% of them seen just once. What was sequenced was PBMCs or a T cell subset sorted from them (not recorded which). The receptors derive from a man aged 18 to 29 who had mild COVID-19 (a few samples of this study predate the infection). Cell type and time point are not known.

This clonotype showed up just a few times. The chain uses TRBV7-3 and TRBJ2-5; TRBD2 matches at 15 bases. Germline-derived CDR1 and CDR2 are SGHTA and FQGTGA. J was trimmed by 1 base and V by 3 bases; bases with no gene match: 3. This CDR3 is built from 17 residues. CDR3 sequence: CASSLGLAGGPQETQYF. The CDR3 nucleotides are TGTGCCAGCAGCTTGGGACTAGCGGGGGGTCCCCAAGAGACCCAGTACTTC. The whole variable domain, filled in from reference TRBV7-3 and TRBJ2-5, reads GAGVSQTPSNKVTEKGKYVELRCDPISGHTALYWYRQSLGQGPEFLIYFQGTGAADDSGLPNDRFFAVRPEGSVSTLKIQRTERGDSAVYLCASSLGLAGGPQETQYFGPGTRLLVL.

The chain links TRBV19 to TRBJ2-2, with a possible D match to TRBD2 (6 bases). The germline V gene has CDR1 LNHDA and CDR2 SQIVND (reference sequence). V shed 3 bases and J shed 4 bases, with 12 bases lying between them. This CDR3 comprises 15 residues. Here the CDR3 reads CASSMAGSTTGELFF. As DNA, the CDR3 is TGTGCCAGTAGTATGGCCGGGAGTACCACCGGGGAGCTGTTTTTT.

This clonotype was recorded at least ten times. This sequence joins TRBV5-6 and TRBJ2-3, with 8 nucleotides matching TRBD1. V lost 4 bases to trimming and J lost 4 bases; unmatched junction nucleotides: 8. Germline V gene data show CDR1 as SGHDT and CDR2 as YYEEEE. This CDR3 has 15 residues. This CDR3 is CASSRTGTVPDTQYF. CDR3 coding DNA: TGTGCCAGCAGCAGGACAGGGACAGTTCCAGATACGCAGTATTTT.

This clonotype has just a few counts. The V gene is TRBV27, the J gene TRBJ1-1, with TRBD1 matching 10 bases. The V gene's germline CDR1 is MNHEY and CDR2 SMNVEV (reference sequence). Trimming took 4 bases from V and 1 from J; bases not matched to a gene: 3. CDR3 size: 15 residues. This CDR3 is CASSSDRGPNTEAFF. CDR3 sequence (DNA): TGTGCCAGCAGTTCCGACAGGGGGCCGAACACTGAAGCTTTCTTT.

This clonotype occurred a few times. The chain carries TRBV6-5 and TRBJ1-5, with 8 bases that match TRBD1. V was pared by 6 bases and J by 2 bases, with 6 bases of the junction left unmatched. This CDR3 is built from 15 residues. The germline V gene encodes CDR1 MNHEY and CDR2 SVGAGI. CDR3 region: CASSNQGAGNQPQHF. The CDR3 DNA follows: TGTGCCAGCAGCAACCAGGGGGCAGGCAATCAGCCCCAGCATTTT.

The chain combines TRBV5-1 with TRBJ1-2; TRBD1 agrees at 10 bases. This CDR3 is 16 amino acids long. V dropped 3 bases and J dropped 5; count of bases not matched to a gene: 10. Germline assignment: CDR1 SGHRS and CDR2 YFSETQ. The CDR3 DNA follows: TGCGCCAGCAGCTCCTCAACCGGGACAGGGGTTTATGGCTACACCTTC. This gives the protein CASSSSTGTGVYGYTF.

The CDR3 DNA sequence: TGTGCCAGCAGTTACTCACGGCAGAACACTGAAGCTTTCTTT. It translates to CASSYSRQNTEAFF. The V and J genes are TRBV6-5 and TRBJ1-1; D remains unclear. This CDR3 spans 14 amino acids. Trimming removed 0 bases from V and 1 base from J, with 6 bases in between. Germline CDR1 is MNHEY and CDR2 is SVGAGI.

This clonotype was counted a few times. This CDR3 reads CASSLRGQGMNTEAFF. The CDR3, as DNA: TGCGCCAGCAGCCTACGGGGACAGGGGATGAACACTGAAGCTTTCTTT. The chain carries TRBV5-1 and TRBJ1-1, with 10 nucleotides matching TRBD1. Germline V lookup: CDR1 SGHRS, CDR2 YFSETQ. CDR3 length: 16 amino acids. Losses at the gene ends were 4 bases for V and 0 bases for J; bases not matched to a gene: 6.

The chain joins TRBV7-6 to TRBJ2-3, with D perhaps TRBD2 (5 bases). With 5 bases removed from V and 6 bases from J, the gap between germline ends came to 18 bases. There are 15 residues in the CDR3. Per the germline V gene, CDR1 is SGHVS and CDR2 is FNYEAQ. CDR3 DNA: TGTGCCAGCAGCCCCCCGTACGGGGAGCAGGATACGCAGTATTTT. This sequence encodes CASSPPYGEQDTQYF.

This chain connects TRBV7-2 to TRBJ2-5, with 8 bases lining up with TRBD2. The CDR3 is made up of 16 amino acids. Per germline, CDR1 SGHTA and CDR2 FQGNSA. With 5 bases clipped from V and 4 bases from J, the junction kept 12 bases outside the gene matches. The CDR3, as DNA: TGTGCCAGCAGCCGGGGGGGACTAACCAGAACAGAGACCCAGTACTTC. It translates to CASSRGGLTRTETQYF.

There are a few counts of this clonotype. The V gene is TRBV20-1, the J gene TRBJ2-7, with a weak D call TRBD1 (5 bases). The CDR3 runs to 12 residues. Per the germline V gene, CDR1 is DFQATT and CDR2 is SNEGSKA (reference sequence). V lost 5 bases and J 3 bases, leaving 11 bases between the germline ends. The DNA for the CDR3 is TGCAGTGCTTCAAAGACAGTCTACGAGCAGTACTTC. Amino acids: CSASKTVYEQYF.

The chain uses TRBV18 and TRBJ1-4; 7 bases are a match to TRBD1. The germline V gene has CDR1 KGHSH and CDR2 LQKENI. CDR3 length equals 13 residues. J gave up 8 bases and V 2 bases, and 2 bases lay outside the gene matches. The CDR3 DNA sequence: TGTGCCAGCTCACCAGAACAGGGGGAAAAACTGTTTTTT. Translation gives CASSPEQGEKLFF.

The V gene is TRBV2, the J gene TRBJ1-1; 8 nucleotides agree with TRBD1. CDR3 length: 14 residues. Germline CDR1 reads SNHLY; CDR2 reads FYNNEI. J gave up 6 bases and V 9 bases, and 12 bases lay outside the gene matches. CDR3 coding DNA: TGTGCCAGAAAGAGCGACAGGGGCAGCTCTGAAGCTTTCTTT. This sequence encodes CARKSDRGSSEAFF.

The sample holds a few counts of this clonotype. The chain combines TRBV6-5 with TRBJ2-7; D is possibly TRBD2 (5 bases). This CDR3 region has 14 residues. CDR1 MNHEY and CDR2 SVGAGI come from the germline V gene. Trimming shortened V by 2 bases and J by 2 bases, and 10 bases separated the two germline ends. CDR3 bases: TGTGCCAGCAGTTACGGCGGGCCGACCTACGAGCAGTACTTC. Encoded protein: CASSYGGPTYEQYF.

The chain carries TRBV7-6 and TRBJ2-7; no reliable D call. The CDR3 sequence is 12 residues long. CDR1 SGHVS and CDR2 FNYEAQ come from the germline V gene. The V and J ends lost 0 bases and 10 bases respectively, with 10 bases between them. This chain's CDR3 is CASSLAGGDQYF. The CDR3 DNA reads as TGTGCCAGCAGCTTAGCGGGTGGTGATCAGTACTTC.

The chain combines TRBV4-3 with TRBJ2-5; 7 bases are a match to TRBD1. Germline CDR1 is LGHNA and CDR2 is YSLEER. The V and J ends lost 0 bases and 7 bases, in that order; junction bases with no gene match: 5. The CDR3 sequence is 14 residues long. CDR3 DNA sequence: TGCGCCAGCAGCCAAGAAGGGGGCCCCGGGACCCAGTACTTC. This sequence encodes CASSQEGGPGTQYF.

This clonotype was seen more than once but under ten times. This chain links TRBV5-1 with TRBJ2-5; 9 nucleotides match TRBD2. V was pared by 3 bases and J by 5 bases, with 11 bases of the junction left unmatched. The CDR3 contains 16 residues. Germline CDR1 SGHRS, CDR2 YFSETQ. The CDR3 loop reads CASSSTPRGGRETQYF. The CDR3 DNA reads as TGCGCCAGCAGCTCGACGCCGCGGGGGGGCCGTGAGACCCAGTACTTC.

This clonotype occurred a few times. The genes are TRBV20-1 and TRBJ2-7; D gene ambiguous. The V and J ends lost 3 bases and 4 bases respectively, with 16 bases between them. This CDR3 has 14 residues. In germline, CDR1 is DFQATT, CDR2 SNEGSKA (reference sequence). The DNA of the CDR3 is TGCAGTGCTAGCCACGGTCTCCTCCTATACGAGCAGTACGTC. This codes for CSASHGLLLYEQYV.

The V gene is TRBV6-5, the J gene TRBJ1-2; D ambiguous. Per the germline V gene, CDR1 is MNHEY and CDR2 is SVGAGI. This CDR3 contains 16 residues. Between the trimmed V and J ends, which lost 2 bases and 1 base, there was a span of 14 bases. The CDR3 sequence: CASSYGLGWVNYGYTF. DNA of the CDR3: TGTGCCAGCAGTTACGGTTTGGGATGGGTTAACTATGGCTACACCTTC.

This clonotype came up a few times. V usage is TRBV20-1 and J usage is TRBJ2-7; D is tentatively TRBD1 or TRBD2 (5 bases each). There are 13 residues in the CDR3. V was pared by 5 bases and J by 1 base, with 12 bases between. Germline V lookup: CDR1 DFQATT, CDR2 SNEGSKA (reference sequence). CDR3 residues: CSAPRDASYEQYF. The CDR3 region has the DNA TGCAGTGCTCCTAGGGACGCATCCTACGAGCAGTACTTC.

The chain combines TRBV25-1 with TRBJ1-6, with D possibly being TRBD1 (5 bases). Trimming stripped 5 bases from V and 0 bases from J, with 17 bases between. Germline loops: CDR1 MGHDK, CDR2 SYGVNS. The CDR3 has 18 amino acids. The CDR3 sequence: CASSPRWGESSYNSPLHF. In DNA, the CDR3 is TGTGCCAGCAGTCCCCGTTGGGGCGAGAGCTCCTATAATTCACCCCTCCACTTT.

This clonotype was found many times. The chain has TRBV2 and TRBJ1-1; TRBD1 is a possible D gene (6 bases). The CDR3 consists of 13 residues. The germline V gene has CDR1 SNHLY and CDR2 FYNNEI. V gave up 4 bases and J gave up 3 bases, with 9 bases separating them. The CDR3 DNA reads as TGTGCCAGCAGTGTAACAGGGCACACTGAAGCTTTCTTT. Its translation is CASSVTGHTEAFF. Looking up the rest from reference TRBV2 and TRBJ1-1 gives the full variable domain: EPEVTQTPSHQVTQMGQEVILRCVPISNHLYFYWYRQILGQKVEFLVSFYNNEISEKSEIFDDQFSVERPDGSNFTLKIRSTKLEDSAMYFCASSVTGHTEAFFGQGTRLTVV.

The chain joins TRBV21-1 to TRBJ1-2; the DNA was not used to check the table's D call, TRBD1. TRBV21-1 is deemed a pseudogene. The CDR3 covers 13 residues. CDR3 coding DNA: TGTGCCAGCAGTCAAACGACAGCCTATGGCTACACCTTC. Encoded protein: CASSQTTAYGYTF.